Below are 10 T cell receptor beta chains sequenced from a single sample in a study of T cell changes during pregnancy in multiple sclerosis. Clones were read by immunoSEQ multiplex PCR, and TCRdb kept only the in-frame ones, dropping some. The data show roughly 93,000 clones, with 92% seen just once and around 2% held by the top ten. Sample: peripheral blood, taken after pregnancy. The receptor source for this set is a female donor with multiple sclerosis, enrolled in a pregnancy study.

CDR3 DNA: TGCAGCGCCCAGGGGGATAGCTCTGGAAACACCATATATTTT. It specifies CSAQGDSSGNTIYF. This sequence joins TRBV29-1 and TRBJ1-3; 7 bases map to TRBD1. With V trimmed by 7 bases and J by 0 bases, 6 bases remained unmatched. Germline V gives CDR1 SQVTM, CDR2 ANQGSEA. This CDR3 comprises 14 residues. Combining the CDR3 with reference TRBV29-1 and TRBJ1-3 gives the whole variable domain SAVISQKPSRDICQRGTSLTIQCQVDSQVTMMFWYRQQPGQSLTLIATANQGSEATYESGFVIDKFPISRPNLTFSTLTVSNMSPEDSSIYLCSAQGDSSGNTIYFGEGSWLTVV.

Concerning this clone itself: The same CDR3 can be traced to other DNA sequences in this sample. This chain links TRBV5-1 with TRBJ2-1; D may be TRBD1 (6 bases). The CDR3 extends over 14 amino acids. Germline V lookup: CDR1 SGHRS, CDR2 YFSETQ. V was shortened by 2 bases and J by 3 bases, with 9 bases between the two germline ends. In DNA form, the CDR3 reads TGCGCCAGCAGCTTAGGGGGTGACTACAATGAGCAGTTCTTC. This translates into CASSLGGDYNEQFF.

V and J are TRBV30 and TRBJ2-5; 9 nucleotides line up with TRBD2. The CDR3 has 15 residues. Germline V gene sequence: CDR1 GTSNPN, CDR2 SVGIG (reference sequence). V lost 2 bases to trimming and J lost 5 bases; unmatched junction nucleotides: 9. CDR3 nucleotide sequence: TGTGCCTGGAGTTCACTAGCGGGCTGGGGGGAGACCCAGTACTTC. Its protein product is CAWSSLAGWGETQYF.

This clone showed up just a few times. V usage is TRBV11-2 and J usage is TRBJ1-2, with D unclear. Germline V gives CDR1 SGHAT, CDR2 FQNNGV. Between the trimmed V and J ends, which lost 5 bases and 5 bases, there was a span of 6 bases. The CDR3 runs to 11 residues. Here the CDR3 reads CASSLGYGYTF. The DNA for the CDR3 is TGTGCCAGCAGCCTCGGGTATGGCTACACCTTC.

The gene calls are TRBV7-2 and TRBJ2-7; 11 nucleotides match TRBD1. V lost 3 bases to trimming and J lost 6 bases; unmatched junction nucleotides: 1. Germline V CDR1 and CDR2: SGHTA, FQGNSA. The length of the CDR3 is 13 residues. In nucleotides, the CDR3 is TGTGCCAGCAGCTTGGGGACAGGGGGCGAGCAGTACTTC. It yields the protein CASSLGTGGEQYF.

The rearrangement links TRBV10-3 to TRBJ2-5; D not certain. With 4 bases removed from V and 5 bases from J, the gap between germline ends came to 5 bases. This CDR3 has 11 residues. Germline values: CDR1 ENHRY, CDR2 SYGVKD. The CDR3 spells CAISVGETQYF. DNA for the CDR3: TGTGCCATCAGTGTCGGTGAGACCCAGTACTTC.

The chain combines TRBV7-3 with TRBJ1-1, with 8 bases that match TRBD1. The trim removed 5 bases at V and 1 base at J, leaving 3 bases unmatched. Germline-derived CDR1 and CDR2 are SGHTA and FQGTGA. The CDR3 runs 14 residues. In DNA, the CDR3 is TGTGCCAGCAGCCTGGGGACAGGGAACACTGAAGCTTTCTTT. Translation: CASSLGTGNTEAFF.

This clone was counted between two and nine times. This chain joins TRBV6-5 and TRBJ1-1; D is possibly TRBD1 (6 bases). V was pared by 6 bases and J by 6 bases, with 17 bases between. The CDR3 contains 14 residues. CDR1 is MNHEY and CDR2 is SVGAGI in the germline V gene. The DNA of the CDR3 is TGTGCCAGCAGCCCCAGGGGAGGGGAATCTGAAGCTTTCTTT. This gives the protein CASSPRGGESEAFF.

This rearrangement joins TRBV7-8 to TRBJ2-6; D call uncertain. There are 13 residues in the CDR3. V was pared by 7 bases and J by 1 base, with 5 bases between. CDR1 SGHVS and CDR2 FQNEAQ come from the germline V gene. The CDR3 region is CASTLSGANVLTF. For the CDR3, the DNA is TGTGCCAGCACCCTTTCTGGGGCCAACGTCCTGACTTTC.

The table lists this clone with a few counts. The V and J genes are TRBV6-5 and TRBJ1-1, with TRBD1 as a possible D gene (6 bases). Trimming cost V 7 bases and J 3 bases, with 12 bases left between them. From germline, CDR1 is MNHEY and CDR2 SVGAGI. This CDR3 spans 13 amino acids. CDR3 residues: CASTGQGYTEAFF. The CDR3 coding sequence is TGTGCCAGCACGGGTCAGGGGTACACTGAAGCTTTCTTT.